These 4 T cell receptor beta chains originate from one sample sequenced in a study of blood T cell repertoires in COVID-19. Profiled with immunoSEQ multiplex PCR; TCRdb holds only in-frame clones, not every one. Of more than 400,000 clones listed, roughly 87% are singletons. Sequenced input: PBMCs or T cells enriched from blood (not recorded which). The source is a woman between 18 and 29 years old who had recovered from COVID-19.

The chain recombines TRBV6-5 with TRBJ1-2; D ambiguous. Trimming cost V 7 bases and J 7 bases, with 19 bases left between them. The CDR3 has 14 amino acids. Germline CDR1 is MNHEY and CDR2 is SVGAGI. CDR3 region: CASTRDPGGRGYTF. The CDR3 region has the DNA TGTGCCAGCACGAGGGATCCGGGTGGCCGTGGCTACACCTTC.

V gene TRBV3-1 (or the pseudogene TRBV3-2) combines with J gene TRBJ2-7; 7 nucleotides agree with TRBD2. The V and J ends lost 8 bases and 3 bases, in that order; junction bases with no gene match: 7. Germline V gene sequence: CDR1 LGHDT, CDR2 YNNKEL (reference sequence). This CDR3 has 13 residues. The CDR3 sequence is CASQRGEGYEQYF. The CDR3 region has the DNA TGTGCCAGCCAGCGCGGGGAGGGCTACGAGCAGTACTTC.

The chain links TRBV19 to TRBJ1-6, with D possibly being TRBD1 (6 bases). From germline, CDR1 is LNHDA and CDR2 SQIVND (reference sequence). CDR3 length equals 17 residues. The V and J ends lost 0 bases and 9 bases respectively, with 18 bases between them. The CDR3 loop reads CASSIDHRDTVGSPLHF. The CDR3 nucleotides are TGTGCCAGTAGTATAGATCACAGGGACACGGTCGGTTCACCCCTCCACTTT.

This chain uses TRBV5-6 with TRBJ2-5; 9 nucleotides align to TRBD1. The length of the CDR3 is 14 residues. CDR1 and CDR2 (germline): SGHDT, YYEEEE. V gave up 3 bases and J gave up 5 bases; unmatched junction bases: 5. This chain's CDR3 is CASSSIGQGETQYF. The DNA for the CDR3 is TGTGCCAGCAGCTCAATTGGACAGGGGGAGACCCAGTACTTC.